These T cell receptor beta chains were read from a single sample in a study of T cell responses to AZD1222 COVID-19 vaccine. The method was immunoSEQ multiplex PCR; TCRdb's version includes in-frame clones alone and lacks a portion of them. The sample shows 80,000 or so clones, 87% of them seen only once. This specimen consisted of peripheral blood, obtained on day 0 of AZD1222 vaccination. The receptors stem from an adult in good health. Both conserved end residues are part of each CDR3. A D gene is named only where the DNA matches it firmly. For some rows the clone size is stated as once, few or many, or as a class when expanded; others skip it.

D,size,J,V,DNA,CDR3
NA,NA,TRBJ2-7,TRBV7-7,TGTGCTAGCAGCTCCGGGGAGGCCTACGAGCAGTACTTC,CASSSGEAYEQYF
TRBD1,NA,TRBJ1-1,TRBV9,TGTGCCAGCAGCGTCCTTACAGGGGACACTGAAGCTTTCTTT,CASSVLTGDTEAFF
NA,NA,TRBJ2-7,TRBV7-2,TGTGCCAGCAGCTTAGCGTGGTCAACTTCCTACGAGCAGTACTTC,CASSLAWSTSYEQYF
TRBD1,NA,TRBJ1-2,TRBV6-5,TGTGCCAGCCAAGGAACAGGGGGCTACTATGGCTACACCTTC,CASQGTGGYYGYTF
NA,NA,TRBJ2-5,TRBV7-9,TGTGCCAGCAATGGTCTCGTCGGGGAGACCCAGTACTTC,CASNGLVGETQYF
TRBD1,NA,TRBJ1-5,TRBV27,TGTGCCAGCAAAATACAGGGGGCTAGCAATCAGCCCCAGCATTTT,CASKIQGASNQPQHF
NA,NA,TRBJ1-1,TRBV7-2,TGTGCCAGCAGCTTAGATGAGGGCACTGAAGCTTTCTTT,CASSLDEGTEAFF
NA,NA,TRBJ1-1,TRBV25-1,TGTGCCAGCACCACGACAGCGGGGGATGACACTGAAGCTTTCTTT,CASTTTAGDDTEAFF
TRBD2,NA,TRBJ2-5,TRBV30,TGTGCCTGGAGTCAAAGGGGTAGCGGGAGTCTAACCCAGTACTTC,CAWSQRGSGSLTQYF
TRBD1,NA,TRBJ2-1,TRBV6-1,TGTGCCAGCAGTGAATACGCCGGGACAGGGACCTACAATGAGCAGTTCTTC,CASSEYAGTGTYNEQFF
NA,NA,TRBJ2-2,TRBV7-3,TGTGCCAGCAGCCTTTTCCCCCTTAGAGCTGGCACCGGGGAGCTGTTTTTT,CASSLFPLRAGTGELFF
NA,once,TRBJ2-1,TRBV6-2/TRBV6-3,TGTGCCAGCAGTTACTCGACAGGGCGGGAGTCCGGGTACAATGAGCAGTTCTTC,CASSYSTGRESGYNEQFF
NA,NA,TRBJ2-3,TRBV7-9,TGTGCCAGCAGCTACCTCACAGATACGCAGTATTTT,CASSYLTDTQYF
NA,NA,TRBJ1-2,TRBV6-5,TGTGCCAGCAGACTCGGCAACGGGGGCGTATATGGCTACACCTTC,CASRLGNGGVYGYTF
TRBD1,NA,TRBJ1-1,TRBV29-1,TGCAGCGTAGGGACAGGGGGCCCCAACACTGAAGCTTTCTTT,CSVGTGGPNTEAFF
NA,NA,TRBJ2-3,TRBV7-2,TGTGCCAGCAGCGTCCAACAGGGTGCAGATACGCAGTATTTT,CASSVQQGADTQYF
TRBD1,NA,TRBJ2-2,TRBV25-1,TGTGCCAGCAGTGACGGACAGGCACTTATCCCCGGGGAGCTGTTTTTT,CASSDGQALIPGELFF
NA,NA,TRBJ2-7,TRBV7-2,TGTGCCAGCAGCTGGCGGGTCAGTTCCACCGATTACTCCTACGAGCAGTACTTC,CASSWRVSSTDYSYEQYF
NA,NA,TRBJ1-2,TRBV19,TGTGCCAGTATCCCCGGGACGGGGAACTATGGCTACACCTTC,CASIPGTGNYGYTF
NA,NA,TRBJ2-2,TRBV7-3,TGTGCCAGCAGCTATTCAACCGGGGAGCTGTTTTTT,CASSYSTGELFF
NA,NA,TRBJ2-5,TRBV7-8,TGTGCCAGCAGCTTAGCGGAGACCCAGTACTTC,CASSLAETQYF
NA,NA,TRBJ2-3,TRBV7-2,TGTGCCAGCAGCTTAGTGCCCTTGGGAGATACGCAGTATTTT,CASSLVPLGDTQYF
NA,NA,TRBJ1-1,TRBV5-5,TGTGCCAGCAGCCTGACAAGCTTGAACACTGAAGCTTTCTTT,CASSLTSLNTEAFF
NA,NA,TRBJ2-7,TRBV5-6,TGTGCCAGCAGCTTGGGACTAGAGGCCTACGAGCAGTACTTC,CASSLGLEAYEQYF
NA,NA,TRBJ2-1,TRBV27,TGTGCCAGCAGTTTCAATAGGGGTGGACATGAGCAGTTCTTC,CASSFNRGGHEQFF
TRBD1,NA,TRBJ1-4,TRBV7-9,TGTGCCAGCAGCCAAGCCGCAGCAGGGGGAGGTGAAAAACTGTTTTTT,CASSQAAAGGGEKLFF
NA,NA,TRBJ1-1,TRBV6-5,TGTGCCAGCAGTTACTCGATAGGTGCAACGGACACTGAAGCTTTCTTT,CASSYSIGATDTEAFF
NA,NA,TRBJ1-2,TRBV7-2,TGTGCCAGCAGCTTAGCAGAGTTGGGGCCGGGGAACTATGGCTACACCTTC,CASSLAELGPGNYGYTF
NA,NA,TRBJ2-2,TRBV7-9,TGTGCCAGCAGCTCAGGGGGGCCGAGGACCGGGGAGCTGTTTTTT,CASSSGGPRTGELFF
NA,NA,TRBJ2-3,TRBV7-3,TGTGCCAGCAGCTTAGCCGGGTCTAGCACAGATACGCAGTATTTT,CASSLAGSSTDTQYF
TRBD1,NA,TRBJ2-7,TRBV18,TGTGCCAGCTCAATAGGACAGGGGGCGGGTGAGCAGTACTTC,CASSIGQGAGEQYF
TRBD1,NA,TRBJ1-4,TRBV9,TGTGCCAGCAGCGTCGGACAGGGGTTTAGTGAAAAACTGTTTTTT,CASSVGQGFSEKLFF
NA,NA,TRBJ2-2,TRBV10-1,TGCGCCAGCAACAGGGACCTCAACACCGGGGAGCTGTTTTTT,CASNRDLNTGELFF
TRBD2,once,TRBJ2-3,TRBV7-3,TGTGCCAGCAGCCCGGGACTAGCATCAGATACGCAGTATTTT,CASSPGLASDTQYF
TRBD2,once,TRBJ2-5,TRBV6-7,TGTGCCAGCAGCAAGTCTAGCGGGAGCCCCAGGGAGACCCAGTACTTC,CASSKSSGSPRETQYF
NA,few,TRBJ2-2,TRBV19,TGTGCCAGTAGTCCATCGACTCGAATTACCGGGGAGCTGTTTTTT,CASSPSTRITGELFF
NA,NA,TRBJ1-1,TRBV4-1,TGCGCCAGCAGCCAGACAGGAAACACTGAAGCTTTCTTT,CASSQTGNTEAFF
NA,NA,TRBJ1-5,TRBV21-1,TGTGCCAGCAGCATAAACAGGGATCAGCCCCAGCATTTT,CASSINRDQPQHF
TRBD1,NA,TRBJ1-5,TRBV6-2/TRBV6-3,TGTGCCAGCAGTTACAGGACAGGTTTACAGCCCCAGCATTTT,CASSYRTGLQPQHF
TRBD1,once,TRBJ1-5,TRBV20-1,TGCAGTGCTAGTGAACCAGGGGGACATCAGCCCCAGCATTTT,CSASEPGGHQPQHF
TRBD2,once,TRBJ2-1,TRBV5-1,TGCGCCAGCAGCTTGGAGGGACTAGCGGGACGGGGTGAGCAGTTCTTC,CASSLEGLAGRGEQFF
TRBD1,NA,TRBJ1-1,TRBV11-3,TGTGCCAGCAGCCGGGACAGGGTCAACACTGAAGCTTTCTTT,CASSRDRVNTEAFF
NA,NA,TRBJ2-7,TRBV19,TGTGCCAGTAGTATAAAGGAAGGGAGCCACGAGCAGTACTTC,CASSIKEGSHEQYF
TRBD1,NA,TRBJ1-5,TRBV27,TGTGCCAGCAGGAAACAGGGGGCTGGGGGCAATCAGCCCCAGCATTTT,CASRKQGAGGNQPQHF
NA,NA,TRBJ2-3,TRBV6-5,TGTGCCTCGGCGGGGCCAACAGATACGCAGTATTTT,CASAGPTDTQYF
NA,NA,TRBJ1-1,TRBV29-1,TGCAGCGTTGTGACCCATGGAGGGGGAGAAGCTTTCTTT,CSVVTHGGGEAFF
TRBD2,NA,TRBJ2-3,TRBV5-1,TGCGCCAGCAGCTCACCCGGGGGGAGCCGCACAGATACGCAGTATTTT,CASSSPGGSRTDTQYF